Detailed here is one T cell receptor (beta chain). The sample is drawn from a study of blood T cell repertoires in COVID-19. Participant reports of clinical history set cohort assignment. Repertoires were generated with immunoSEQ multiplex PCR, while TCRdb's copy carries only in-frame clones and drops some. The sample includes some 260,000 clones, 80% to 95% of them seen just once. CDR1 is LNHDA and CDR2 is SQIVND in the germline V gene (reference sequence). V was pared by 3 bases and J by 4 bases, with 12 bases of the junction left unmatched. The CDR3 contains 16 residues. This chain links TRBV19 with TRBJ2-7, with TRBD1 matching 7 bases. The sequence derives from a woman aged 18-29 years who had recovered from COVID-19. Sequencing input: PBMCs or T cells enriched from blood (not recorded which). The CDR3 coding sequence is TGTGCCAGTAGTATTGGTAGGACAGGCCTGGATTACGAGCAGTACTTC. This sequence encodes CASSIGRTGLDYEQYF.